A selection of T cell receptor beta chains follows, all from one sample in a study of CXCR3-negative and CXCR3-positive naive CD8 T cells. TCRdb re-called the 5' RACE reads, yielding one record per CDR3 amino acid sequence without DNA. This specimen shows 150,000 to 180,000 distinct CDR3 sequences; the ten leading clones hold nearly 0.5%. Sequencing used naive CXCR3+ CD8+ T cells from blood. All receptors derive from a human donor in good health. Some clones in this sample may be carry-over from other donors' samples. Each CDR3 is given with its conserved first and last residue.

j_call v_call cdr3_aa
TRBJ2-2 TRBV7-8 CASSLGGGFAGELFF
TRBJ2-1 TRBV10-3 CAISELGLAGVGGNNEQFF
TRBJ1-2 TRBV20-1 CSARDTRGLRYNYGYTF
TRBJ2-7 TRBV7-9 CASEQDSSYEQYF
TRBJ2-3 TRBV7-2 CASSYLLAGTSDTQYF
TRBJ2-7 TRBV20-1 CSARDPLAGAFEQYF
TRBJ1-1 TRBV27 CASSSTGSGTEAFF
TRBJ2-3 TRBV13 CASSPRQDRPTDTQYF
TRBJ2-3 TRBV11-2 CASSLYGGDTQYF
TRBJ2-2 TRBV7-8 CASSPPRMGTGELFF
TRBJ1-2 TRBV12-3/TRBV12-4 CASSYDTNYGYTF
TRBJ2-1 TRBV7-6 CASSLAHRGMIYNEQFF
TRBJ2-7 TRBV29-1 CSALRADTYEQYF
TRBJ1-1 TRBV20-1 CSASPPGRTTEAFF
TRBJ1-1 TRBV9 CASSVPDRGASTEAFF
TRBJ2-3 TRBV7-8 CASSSGLAAAGTDTQYF
TRBJ1-5 TRBV15 CATSRVRGNQPQHF
TRBJ1-2 TRBV12-3/TRBV12-4 CASSSAPIPILNYGYTF
TRBJ2-3 TRBV6-5 CASSYSPRGADDTQYF
TRBJ1-4 TRBV29-1 CSVGWAGSTNEKLFF
TRBJ1-2 TRBV29-1 CSVEEAGAAYGYTF
TRBJ1-2 TRBV4-1 CASSQTTTGGYGYTF
TRBJ2-1 TRBV29-1 CSVERREAYNEQFF
TRBJ1-2 TRBV5-1 CASSLWDREDYGYTF
TRBJ2-1 TRBV3-1 CASSKKGGRSYNEQFF
TRBJ1-1 TRBV15 CATSRDRPALNTEAFF
TRBJ2-7 TRBV15 CATSRDEGFYEQYF
TRBJ2-7 TRBV29-1 CSVEADRPYEQYF
TRBJ1-5 TRBV14 CASSPGTHSNQPQHF
TRBJ2-2 TRBV5-5 CASSFWTGGTYGELFF
TRBJ2-5 TRBV29-1 CSVEDLLLAGGKETQYF
TRBJ1-1 TRBV7-3 CASSFGQDTEAFF
TRBJ1-2 TRBV5-5 CASSSLQNRVNYGYTF
TRBJ2-1 TRBV12-3/TRBV12-4 CASSLLGFNEQFF
TRBJ1-5 TRBV20-1 CSARPTTGVSNQPQHF
TRBJ1-1 TRBV4-1 CASSLRGFNTEAFF
TRBJ2-7 TRBV23-1 CASSQSGRRSYEQYF
TRBJ1-1 TRBV29-1 CSVGGDGNTEAFF
TRBJ1-1 TRBV9 CASSAWTGEAFF
TRBJ2-3 TRBV9 CASSDDRGLVADTQYF
TRBJ2-3 TRBV9 CASSVLSGDTQYF
TRBJ2-2 TRBV2 CASTRQGATGELFF
TRBJ2-7 TRBV20-1 CSARDRGTSYEQYF
TRBJ2-5 TRBV29-1 CSVLRQGETQYF
TRBJ2-2 TRBV6-5 CASSYGRGITGELFF
TRBJ1-2 TRBV12-3/TRBV12-4 CASVEGLNYGYTF
TRBJ2-7 TRBV20-1 CSARDSGAVSYEQYF
TRBJ1-1 TRBV7-9 CASSNLTTRNTEAFF
TRBJ2-1 TRBV12-3/TRBV12-4 CASSLVDYNEQFF
TRBJ1-1 TRBV28 CASSGFIDTEAFF